Here is one T cell receptor (beta chain) with its context. The antigen it recognizes is unknown. The data belong to a study of T cell responses to AZD1222 COVID-19 vaccine (dated by TCRdb to the early 2020s). In terms of the full investigation: TCR sequencing covered about 230 trial participants: 200 to 220 given two doses of AZD1222 and approximately 25 given two doses of MenACWY control vaccine. Trial participants were enrolled into age subgroups of 18-55, 56-69 and 70-plus years, which contained around 150, 28 and 57 TCR-sequenced participants, respectively. Findings and caveats that apply to the study as a whole: Conclusions about previously exposed vaccinees are limited, since just five or six AZD1222 recipients were seropositive for SARS-CoV-2 at baseline. The 56-69-year group was small, and its depth increase did not reach significance, likely because of low power. After two AZD1222 doses, spike-specific TCR breadth and depth were significantly higher than at day 0 and than in MenACWY recipients. Most participants were white British and females outnumbered males, and the authors suggested that clonal diversity may have been underestimated. Because no day 14 peak-response samples were available, repertoires were characterized only after the peak T cell response. The vaccine-associated CD4 TCRs covered the entire spike protein, and the dominant responses fell in regions 160-218 and 743-854. Reportedly, close to half of the unique spike-specific TCRs recognized epitopes lying outside the regions that are mutated in the B.1.351 and B.1.1.7 variants.

The CDR3 regions of human TCRbeta chains were analyzed by immunosequencing. In the authors' own workflow: Repertoire TCRs were matched against a reference library of SARS-CoV-2-specific TCRs generated with the MIRA antigen-specificity platform. Breadth was defined as the fraction of unique TCRs that were SARS-CoV-2-associated, and depth was defined as the fraction of total T cells that were SARS-CoV-2-associated. Each spike-specific TCR was assigned to its reactive spike region and to a CD4 or CD8 class using the MIRA data. Log10-transformed breadth and depth values were compared by one-way ANOVA with Sidak's multiple comparisons tests. TCRdb provides this immuneACCESS table in a form limited to in-frame rearrangements. Some clones are lacking; in checked studies, under half of them reflect an unresolved V gene, and why the rest are absent is not known. The V and J calls and clone size were taken over from that table, and D and trimming were inferred from the DNA. This specimen's table enumerates around 140,000 clones. The top ten hold about 2.3% of the sample.

From the germline V gene, CDR1 is MNHEY and CDR2 is SVGEGT. V drops 5 bases and J drops 4 bases, leaving 9 bases in between. The CDR3 runs 13 residues from the cysteine to the phenylalanine. Kept here is only the CDR3 DNA, which spans 39 bases and is read in frame from base 1. Reading the label with the study, this specimen's time point is: baseline before first vaccination. The vaccinee samples were drawn from two UK trials, COV001 and COV002, one of which was a single-blind randomized controlled phase 2/3 trial testing AZD1222 (ChAdOx1 nCoV-19) in healthy adults. For TCRbeta chain sequencing, PBMC samples were collected from trial participants at day 0 and at day 28 after the second dose.

Input material: peripheral blood. This clonotype was sampled from an adult in good health. Recombination connected TRBV6-2 or TRBV6-3 to TRBJ2-1; perhaps TRBD2 is the D gene, with 6 bases matching. The CDR3 is CASSRGSYNEQFF. The DNA sequence is given as TGTGCCAGCAGTCGGGGGTCGTACAATGAGCAGTTCTTC.